The next 31 T cell receptor beta chains were all read from a single sample in a study of response to subunit inactivated influenza vaccine (dated 2018 in TCRdb). Receptors were amplified or captured by RT-PCR. Sequencing took place on an Illumina HiSeq 2500. TCRdb trimmed public reads at Q25 via fastp, called clones via MiXCR and kept in-frame beta chains. Rows matching on CDR3 protein sequence are summarized as one entry with the most common DNA and genes. For this sample the table gives about 700,000 distinct CDR3 sequences, of which about 14% were detected only once. In total, the top ten clones hold less than 7% of the sample. Material: PBMCs from blood, obtained approximately 15 days before vaccination. These receptors were taken from a man aged 45-60 years who received an inactivated influenza vaccine. Donor details come from another sample of the same person, matched by shared clones.

This clonotype appeared a few times. The chain joins TRBV15 to TRBJ2-5; 11 bases are a match to TRBD2. The ends lost 4 bases at V and 4 bases at J; junction bases unmatched: 17. The germline V gene encodes CDR1 LNHNV and CDR2 YYDKDF (reference sequence). The CDR3 is made up of 19 amino acids. The CDR3 DNA reads as TGTGCCACCAGCATAGGGACTAGCGGCCGTCGGGCACACAGAGAGACCCAGTACTTC. This sequence encodes CATSIGTSGRRAHRETQYF. Complete variable domain (other parts from reference TRBV15 and TRBJ2-5): DAMVIQNPRYQVTQFGKPVTLSCSQTLNHNVMYWYQQKSSQAPKLLFHYYDKDFNNEADTPDNFQSRRPNTSFCFLDIRSPGLGDTAMYLCATSIGTSGRRAHRETQYFGPGTRLLVL.

This clonotype was counted between two and nine times. CDR3 loop: CASTFTDTQYF. CDR3 nucleotides: TGTGCCAGCACCTTCACAGATACGCAGTATTTT. The chain combines TRBV5-6 with TRBJ2-3; D gene uncertain. Deletions cut 6 bases from V and 2 bases from J, with 4 bases between. The CDR3 is 11 amino acids. Germline values: CDR1 SGHDT, CDR2 YYEEEE.

A word on this clonotype: A read error may explain this, as a much larger clone is one base away. The chain is built from TRBV20-1 and TRBJ2-1; D ambiguous. The germline gives CDR1 DFQATT, CDR2 SNEGSKA (reference sequence). V lost 6 bases and J 7 bases, leaving 16 bases between the germline ends. The CDR3 is made up of 13 amino acids. The CDR3 here is CSARIGPANEQFF. Written as DNA, the CDR3 is TGCAGTGCCCGTATAGGACCGGCGAATGAGCAGTTCTTC.

J is TRBJ1-2 and V is TRBV10-3; D unclear. This CDR3 has 13 residues. V lost 8 bases and J 0 bases, leaving 10 bases between the germline ends. Germline assignment: CDR1 ENHRY and CDR2 SYGVKD. The CDR3 bases are TGTGCCATCGATCCAGAACCTAACTATGGCTACACCTTC. It specifies CAIDPEPNYGYTF.

Details on this clonotype: This may stem from a read error, because a much larger clone lies one nucleotide away. The chain recombines TRBV5-1 with TRBJ1-3, with 7 positions matching TRBD1. CDR1 is SGHRS, CDR2 YFSETQ, per germline. The CDR3 is 16 amino acids. With 4 bases clipped from V and 0 bases from J, the junction kept 7 bases outside the gene matches. CDR3 in amino acids: CASSGRQGTSGNTIYF. The CDR3 DNA reads as TGCGCCAGCAGCGGGCGACAGGGAACCTCTGGAAACACCATATATTTT. The full variable domain, rest sourced from reference TRBV5-1 and TRBJ1-3, is KAGVTQTPRYLIKTRGQQVTLSCSPISGHRSVSWYQQTPGQGLQFLFEYFSETQRNKGNFPGRFSGRQFSNSRSEMNVSTLELGDSALYLCASSGRQGTSGNTIYFGEGSWLTVV.

V gene TRBV12-3 or TRBV12-4 combines with J gene TRBJ2-7, with D possibly being TRBD1 or TRBD2 (5 bases each). There are 13 residues in the CDR3. The V end lost 6 bases, the J end lost 6 bases, and 15 bases lay between the germline ends. CDR3 sequence reads: CASRRDAFPEQYF. The CDR3, as DNA: TGTGCCAGCAGGAGGGACGCGTTTCCCGAGCAGTACTTC.

This clonotype came up a few times. The chain employs TRBV4-1 and TRBJ1-2; D might be TRBD1 (5 bases). Germline values: CDR1 MGHRA, CDR2 YSYEKL. V was clipped by 0 bases and J by 8 bases, with 19 bases between them. This CDR3 is built from 16 residues. The CDR3 here is CASSQDGNGASAGYTF. The CDR3 nucleotides are TGCGCCAGCAGCCAAGATGGTAATGGGGCATCAGCGGGCTACACCTTC.

The chain joins TRBV10-3 to TRBJ2-7; D is unresolved. Trimming left V 0 bases short and J 7 bases short, with 16 bases between. CDR3 length: 15 amino acids. CDR1 ENHRY and CDR2 SYGVKD come from the germline V gene. CDR3 nucleotide sequence: TGTGCCATCAGTGAGTCCACTCCGGCCCCCCGAGAGCAGTACTTC. Amino acid sequence: CAISESTPAPREQYF.

Only a few counts were recorded for this clonotype. V is TRBV5-1 and J is TRBJ2-2, with 7 bases fitting TRBD2. Germline CDR1 is SGHRS and CDR2 is YFSETQ. CDR3 size: 15 residues. The trim removed 4 bases at V and 5 bases at J, leaving 8 bases unmatched. The CDR3 is CASSPLTGGTGELFF. DNA of the CDR3: TGCGCCAGCAGCCCCCTAACGGGAGGTACCGGGGAGCTGTTTTTT.

The rearrangement links TRBV24-1 to TRBJ2-6; TRBD1 matches at 9 bases. The CDR3 covers 18 residues. Germline V lookup: CDR1 KGHDR, CDR2 SFDVKD. Trimming removed 4 bases from V and 4 bases from J; junction bases left unmatched: 10. In DNA form, the CDR3 reads TGTGCCACCAGTGACAGCCTCACAGGGGGCGCAGGGGCCAACGTCCTGACTTTC. This gives the protein CATSDSLTGGAGANVLTF.

This clonotype was seen a few times. This chain connects TRBV20-1 to TRBJ2-5; D remains ambiguous. Germline lookup yields CDR1 DFQATT and CDR2 SNEGSKA (reference sequence). V lost 3 bases and J lost 4, with 15 bases in between. This CDR3 is 14 amino acids long. DNA of the CDR3: TGCAGTGCTAGGAAGGGCCCCCGGAGAGAGACCCAGTACTTC. Translation: CSARKGPRRETQYF.

The CDR3 loop reads CASSVASGTKETQYF. The CDR3, as DNA: TGTGCCAGCAGCGTAGCTAGTGGGACTAAAGAGACCCAGTACTTC. This rearrangement joins TRBV9 to TRBJ2-5; 7 positions agree with TRBD2. With V trimmed by 0 bases and J by 3 bases, 5 bases remained unmatched. Germline V gives CDR1 SGDLS, CDR2 YYNGEE. This CDR3 comprises 15 residues.

The chain has TRBV5-5 and TRBJ2-2; D tentatively fits TRBD1 or TRBD2 (5 bases each). The CDR3 runs to 13 residues. From germline, CDR1 is SGHKS and CDR2 YYEKEE (reference sequence). The V end was cut by 4 bases, the J end by 7 bases, with 11 bases between. The CDR3 here is CASSRDQLGELFF. The CDR3, as DNA: TGTGCCAGCAGCCGGGACCAACTCGGGGAGCTGTTTTTT.

This clonotype appeared a few times. V is TRBV7-9 and J is TRBJ2-1, with D unresolved. Germline V lookup: CDR1 SEHNR, CDR2 FQNEAQ (reference sequence). Trimming stripped 4 bases from V and 8 bases from J, with 9 bases between. The CDR3 covers 12 residues. The CDR3 DNA reads TGTGCCAGCAGCTACACTCGGGATGAGCAGTTCTTC. Translated: CASSYTRDEQFF. The full variable domain, in which reference TRBV7-9 and TRBJ2-1 provide the parts outside the CDR3, is DTGVSQNPRHKITKRGQNVTFRCDPISEHNRLYWYRQTLGQGPEFLTYFQNEAQLEKSRLLSDRFSAERPKGSFSTLEIQRTEQGDSAMYLCASSYTRDEQFFGPGTRLTVL.

This clonotype has only a few counts. The genes are TRBV3-1 and TRBJ2-5; no clear D gene. V lost 0 bases and J lost 2, with 13 bases in between. The CDR3 covers 16 residues. CDR1 LGHDT and CDR2 YNNKEL come from the germline V gene (reference sequence). CDR3 coding DNA: TGTGCCAGCAGCCAAGATTCCCGGACCGTGCAAGAGACCCAGTACTTC. This sequence encodes CASSQDSRTVQETQYF.

The chain links TRBV24-1 to TRBJ1-5; tentative D call: TRBD1 (5 bases). This CDR3 comprises 12 residues. Germline values: CDR1 KGHDR, CDR2 SFDVKD. V lost 7 bases, J lost 6 bases, and 9 bases lay in between. The CDR3 sequence: CATSAGTQPQHF. The DNA of the CDR3 is TGTGCCACCAGCGCAGGGACTCAGCCCCAGCATTTT.

This clonotype was seen a single time. The chain joins TRBV2 to TRBJ2-1; D possibly uses TRBD1 or TRBD2 (6 bases each). CDR1 is SNHLY, CDR2 FYNNEI, per germline. V was cut by 7 bases and J by 4 bases, with 17 bases left in between. This CDR3 comprises 15 residues. The CDR3 loop reads CASTEPRGTYNEQFF. The CDR3 DNA follows: TGTGCCAGCACCGAACCCCGGGGGACATACAATGAGCAGTTCTTC.

This clonotype was picked up many times. The V and J genes are TRBV20-1 and TRBJ1-5, with 7 bases that match TRBD1. Germline V gives CDR1 DFQATT, CDR2 SNEGSKA (reference sequence). The CDR3 spans 14 residues. Trimming at V came to 6 bases and at J to 6 bases, leaving 11 bases not matched to a gene. CDR3 coding DNA: TGCAGTGCGAAGGCAAAACAGGGGACTCAGCCCCAGCATTTT. Its protein product is CSAKAKQGTQPQHF.

This clonotype was counted only a few times. V and J are TRBV6-1 and TRBJ2-7; D ambiguous. From germline, CDR1 is MNHNS and CDR2 SASEGT. Between the trimmed V and J ends, which lost 5 bases and 4 bases, there was a span of 9 bases. This CDR3 is 12 amino acids long. The CDR3 loop is CASSQDVYEQYF. CDR3 DNA sequence: TGTGCCAGCAGTCAAGACGTATACGAGCAGTACTTC.

This chain connects TRBV6-1 to TRBJ2-3, with D possibly TRBD1 on 5 matching bases. Germline-derived CDR1 and CDR2 are MNHNS and SASEGT. The V end lost 6 bases, the J end lost 5 bases, and 15 bases lay between the germline ends. This CDR3 is built from 14 residues. CDR3 sequence: CASRFQGREDTQYF. CDR3 nucleotide sequence: TGTGCCAGCAGATTTCAGGGAAGAGAAGATACGCAGTATTTT.

This chain joins TRBV5-1 and TRBJ2-2; D is ambiguous. Germline V gives CDR1 SGHRS, CDR2 YFSETQ. This CDR3 contains 17 residues. Trimming removed 0 bases at V and 4 bases at J, with 16 bases between. The CDR3 DNA follows: TGCGCCAGCAGCTTGGCCAGTACGGTCCGTGGCACCGGGGAGCTGTTTTTT. It is translated as CASSLASTVRGTGELFF. Variable domain in full (rest from reference TRBV5-1 and TRBJ2-2): KAGVTQTPRYLIKTRGQQVTLSCSPISGHRSVSWYQQTPGQGLQFLFEYFSETQRNKGNFPGRFSGRQFSNSRSEMNVSTLELGDSALYLCASSLASTVRGTGELFFGEGSRLTVL.

This clonotype was seen many times. This chain links TRBV7-9 with TRBJ1-2; D uncertain. CDR3 length: 12 residues. Trimming pared 1 base from V and 1 base from J, leaving 1 base between. The V gene's germline CDR1 is SEHNR and CDR2 FQNEAQ (reference sequence). CDR3 residues: CASSLDNYGYTF. The CDR3 nucleotides are TGTGCCAGCAGCTTAGATAACTATGGCTACACCTTC.

This clonotype was seen only a few times. The junction departs from the called germline gene at one end, perhaps through a read error. The V call is TRBV7-9, the J call TRBJ2-5, with TRBD1 as a possible D gene (6 bases). Germline V gene data show CDR1 as SEHNR and CDR2 as FQNEAQ (reference sequence). This CDR3 is built from 13 residues. This CDR3 is CASSIAGAETQYF. DNA of the CDR3: TGTGCCAGCAGCATAGCAGGGGCGGAGACCCAGTACTTC. The full variable domain, with the rest looked up from reference TRBV7-9 and TRBJ2-5, is DTGVSQNPRHKITKRGQNVTFRCDPISEHNRLYWYRQTLGQGPEFLTYFQNEAQLEKSRLLSDRFSAERPKGSFSTLEIQRTEQGDSAMYLCASSIAGAETQYFGPGTRLLVL.

There are a few counts of this clonotype. V and J are TRBV10-3 and TRBJ1-6; D perhaps matches TRBD1 (5 bases). This CDR3 has 14 residues. V shed 11 bases and J shed 2 bases, with 13 bases lying between them. Germline CDR1 is ENHRY and CDR2 is SYGVKD. The CDR3 coding sequence is TGTGCCGCCCAGGGAGAGACCTATAATTCACCCCTCCACTTT. Protein product: CAAQGETYNSPLHF.

This clonotype showed up many times. V usage is TRBV27 and J usage is TRBJ1-2; possibly TRBD1 for D (6 bases). This CDR3 has 15 amino acids. Germline V CDR1 and CDR2: MNHEY, SMNVEV (reference sequence). Trimming removed 2 bases at V and 3 bases at J, with 13 bases between. In DNA, the CDR3 is TGTGCCAGCAGTTTAGTACAGGGATCCTACTATGGCTACACCTTC. Translating gives CASSLVQGSYYGYTF.

This clonotype was observed a few times. CDR3 nucleotides: TGCGCCAGCAGCTTGGCTGCGGGGCCCCCCACAGATACGCAGTATTTT. Its protein product is CASSLAAGPPTDTQYF. The chain recombines TRBV5-1 with TRBJ2-3, with D possibly being TRBD2 (6 bases). Germline V gene lookup returns CDR1 SGHRS and CDR2 YFSETQ. This CDR3 is built from 16 residues. Trimming cost V 0 bases and J 2 bases, with 13 bases left between them.

The chain links TRBV12-3 or TRBV12-4 to TRBJ2-7, with TRBD2 matching over 11 bases. The junction had 7 bases not matched to a gene; V was cut back by 3 bases and J by 12 bases. The CDR3 spans 13 residues. CDR3 in amino acids: CASSLQLAGVGYF. The CDR3 DNA is TGTGCCAGCAGTTTGCAACTAGCGGGAGTTGGGTACTTC.

This clonotype was seen a handful of times. This sequence joins TRBV20-1 and TRBJ2-1; the match to TRBD1 covers 9 bases. The CDR3 runs to 15 residues. Losses at the gene ends were 2 bases for V and 3 bases for J; bases not matched to a gene: 5. CDR1 DFQATT and CDR2 SNEGSKA come from the germline V gene (reference sequence). CDR3: CSARPTGGIYNEQFF. In nucleotides, the CDR3 is TGCAGTGCTAGACCAACAGGGGGCATCTACAATGAGCAGTTCTTC.

The chain has TRBV20-1 and TRBJ2-1; tentatively, D is TRBD1 or TRBD2 (5 bases each). This CDR3 has 16 amino acids. The V gene's germline CDR1 is DFQATT and CDR2 SNEGSKA (reference sequence). Trimming stripped 0 bases from V and 0 bases from J, with 12 bases between. The CDR3 region has the DNA TGCAGTGCTAGAGATCAGGGTAGCGACTCCTACAATGAGCAGTTCTTC. Translated: CSARDQGSDSYNEQFF.

The J gene is TRBJ2-3, the V gene TRBV27, with D possibly being TRBD2 (6 bases). CDR3 length: 15 amino acids. Germline CDR1 is MNHEY and CDR2 is SMNVEV (reference sequence). V was cut by 2 bases and J by 3 bases, with 12 bases left in between. The CDR3 nucleotides read TGTGCCAGCAGTTTAAGGCTAGGGAGGACAGATACGCAGTATTTT. Amino acid sequence: CASSLRLGRTDTQYF.

The chain has TRBV20-1 and TRBJ1-1, with 9 bases aligning to TRBD1. In germline, CDR1 is DFQATT, CDR2 SNEGSKA (reference sequence). There are 15 residues in the CDR3. V dropped 5 bases and J dropped 1; count of bases not matched to a gene: 8. CDR3 amino acids: CSAYPGQGGNTEAFF. As DNA, the CDR3 is TGCAGTGCTTATCCGGGACAGGGAGGGAACACTGAAGCTTTCTTT.